The 4 T cell receptor beta chains presented below share a single source sample, sequenced in a study of prognosis after radiotherapy for stage I lung cancer (dated by TCRdb to the early 2020s). Reads for this sample came from an Illumina HiSeq 3000. Two rounds of multiplex PCR were used to amplify the TCR beta CDR3 region from genomic DNA. The first PCR round used primers specific to each TRBV and TRBJ gene, with sequences filed in Chinese patent CN105087789A. The raw public reads went through TCRdb reprocessing: fastp at Q25, MiXCR clone calling, in-frame beta chains kept. Identical CDR3 proteins give one entry, which carries the most common genes and DNA. In all, the sample holds some 39,000 distinct CDR3 sequences, and around 24% of those were seen once. Clones ranked in the top ten supply less than 30% of the sample. Sample: PBMCs, taken before or after stereotactic body radiation therapy (not recorded which). These receptors came from a donor at least 50 years old with non-small cell lung cancer.

As concerns this clonotype: A much larger clone sits a single nucleotide away, making a read error possible. The CDR3: CANSFRYSGTEAFF. Here the CDR3 DNA reads TGTGCCAACAGCTTCCGGTACAGTGGAACTGAAGCTTTCTTT. The gene calls are TRBV5-4 and TRBJ1-1; D unclear. The length of the CDR3 is 14 residues. The germline CDR1 and CDR2 sequences are SGHNT and YYREEE (reference sequence).

This clonotype was seen many times. This chain joins TRBV20-1 and TRBJ2-1; D remains ambiguous. V lost 7 bases and J 4 bases, leaving 20 bases between the germline ends. CDR1 and CDR2 from the germline V gene are DFQATT and SNEGSKA (reference sequence). The CDR3 length is 15 residues. CDR3 sequence reads: CSGSRTVNIYNEQFF. The CDR3 bases are TGCAGTGGTAGCAGGACCGTAAATATATACAATGAGCAGTTCTTC.

V is TRBV6-1 and J is TRBJ1-2; the D gene is possibly TRBD1 (6 bases). This CDR3 is built from 14 residues. Germline CDR1 and CDR2: MNHNS and SASEGT. Between the trimmed V and J ends, which lost 4 bases and 8 bases, there was a span of 17 bases. The CDR3 DNA reads TGTGCCAGCAGTGGGACCGGGGGGGCCCAGGGCTACACCTTC. Encoded protein: CASSGTGGAQGYTF.

At least ten counts were recorded for this clonotype. This chain connects TRBV13 to TRBJ2-7, with TRBD2 matching 13 bases. Germline V gives CDR1 PRHDT, CDR2 FYEKMQ (reference sequence). Trimming at V came to 5 bases and at J to 5 bases, leaving 9 bases not matched to a gene. The CDR3 contains 16 residues. CDR3 protein: CASSPGLAGREDEQYF. CDR3 sequence (DNA): TGTGCCAGCAGCCCGGGACTAGCGGGAAGAGAGGACGAGCAGTACTTC.